Given below is one T cell receptor (beta chain) in context. Its antigen remains unidentified. Base-call qualities are not available, and no considerably larger clone is one nucleotide away. The sample holds other DNA sequences that translate to the same CDR3. Using the deep immunoSEQ assay, multiplex PCR amplified TCR CDR3 regions from genomic DNA. Extracted genomic DNA from each cell subset was distributed evenly across all wells of several immunoSEQ 96-well plates, and each plate was treated as a replicate. For sorted subsets, approximately 190 ng genomic DNA, equal to 30,000 to 35,000 T cell genomes, was loaded into each replicate PCR. The purified libraries were quantified using a Qubit 3.0 fluorometer, sized with a Bioanalyzer 2100, and then quantified again using the KAPA Library Quantification kit. Each immunoSEQ 96-well plate was sequenced on its own single-read 150-cycle Illumina NextSeq 550 flow cell. As for how the authors treated the data: The immunoSEQ output contained only junctional sequences without quality scores, so filtering could not match that applied to full-length reads. To assign V/J genes and CDR3, sequences were annotated against IMGT germline references using PyIR, a Python wrapper for IgBLAST v1.9. Reads were removed for weak V/J assignments (E-value above 1e-6), missing CDR3, stop codons, out-of-frame junctions, or ambiguous translated residues. V3J clonotypes were defined as sequences sharing an identical inferred V gene, J gene, and CDR3 amino acid sequence. The percentage overlap between two repertoires was calculated by dividing the number of shared unique clonotypes by the size of the smaller repertoire. Three approaches were used to assess repertoire richness: RTK rarefaction, the Chao1 estimator, and Recon v2.1 estimates of unobserved clonotypes. OLGA was used to compute generation probabilities for all TCRbeta clonotypes that the gDNA method yielded from a handful of donors. The clones in this table, taken by TCRdb from immuneACCESS, are in-frame only. Not every clone is retained; where verified, under half of the shortfall comes from an unresolved V gene, and the cause of the rest is unknown. V, J and clone size derive from that table, while D and trimming were established from the DNA sequence. This sample gives roughly 1,000,000 clones in total; 78% of them show up just once. The ten largest clones capture 0.4% to 0.55% of the sample.

These data belong to a study of shared clonotypes between healthy human individuals (dated by TCRdb to about 2020). For context, the study as a whole: A couple of women and a few men aged 18 to 49 years were included in the cohort. For each donor, three plates each were used for CD4 naive and CD4 memory, two plates were used for CD8 naive, and one plate was used for CD8 memory. Between about 0.85 and 10 billion PBMCs per donor were obtained by leukapheresis. To increase sequencing depth and limit assay-specific biases, TCR repertoire library preparation and sequencing were carried out by different laboratories using diverse techniques. To estimate repertoire size and how much clonotype sharing occurs between individuals, the study deeply sequenced the blood TCR repertoires of five or six healthy adults. Broad study findings and their caveats: Sampling was restricted to blood, and TCR repertoires in tissue are likely to differ from TCR repertoires in blood. Sharing across four donors was observed for about 4.8% of naive CD4, under 4% of naive CD8, 2% to 2.5% of memory CD4, and about 0.38% of memory CD8 clonotypes. Even with the large sequencing depth, rarefaction of the sorted-subset datasets indicated that sequencing was incomplete. Clonotypes shared by all four sorted-subset donors showed higher generation probabilities than non-shared clonotypes. Because the study included only a small number of donors, the genetic and exposure-history diversity represented was limited. Naive subsets generally had larger estimated clonotype richness than memory subsets. Pairwise subsampling indicated that sequencing depth was expected to affect the degree of clonotype sharing among donors.

The CDR3, cysteine through phenylalanine, is 14 amino acids long. The CDR3 DNA has 42 bases and is translated from base 1. CDR1 SGHRS and CDR2 YFSETQ were looked up in the germline V gene. Deletion took 3 bases off V and 4 bases off J, with a span of 10 bases between the germline ends. The donors were healthy, HIV-negative adults with no recently reported acute infections or vaccinations. Every donor was a Caucasian adult living in Nashville, Tennessee, USA. Magnetic negative selection was used to enrich CD4+ T cells, after which naive cells were positively selected on CD45RA and the negative fraction became the memory subset. After blood collection by leukapheresis, PBMCs were isolated using Ficoll-Histopaque density gradient centrifugation and then cryopreserved in the vapor phase of liquid nitrogen. Analytical flow cytometry was used to check the purity and quantity of each magnetically sorted T cell population. Each sorted fraction had its genomic DNA isolated and then quantified by UV absorbance on a Nanodrop 2000c.

The sequencing input was memory CD4+ T cells from PBMCs. The label giving this sample's cell subset or site can be read as: CD45RA-negative fraction. Recombination connected TRBV5-1 to TRBJ2-2; the D region possibly corresponds to TRBD1 (6 bases align). This TCR was recovered from a man between 18 and 29 years old in good health. Some clones in this sample may be carry-over from other donors' samples. In nucleotide form, the sequence is TGCGCCAGCAGCTCGCAGGGGAGCACCGGGGAGCTGTTTTTT. Translation gives CASSSQGSTGELFF.